The 21 T cell receptor beta chains presented below share a single source sample, sequenced in a study of beta chain features in type 1 diabetes. The whole isolated RNA underwent reverse transcription, so sequencing captured expressed TCRB transcripts. Clones were read by immunoSEQ multiplex PCR, and TCRdb kept only the in-frame ones, dropping some. The sample has 810,000 or so clones, roughly 17% seen once. Sequenced input: naive CD4+ T cells from blood. All receptors derive from a woman aged 18-30 years in good health.

The chain carries TRBV18 and TRBJ1-2, with TRBD1 matching over 7 bases. The CDR3 runs 15 residues. V was pared by 3 bases and J by 3 bases, with 7 bases of the junction left unmatched. Germline CDR1 KGHSH, CDR2 LQKENI. The chain's CDR3 is CASSPRSGTDYGYTF. Written as DNA, the CDR3 is TGTGCCAGCTCACCCCGGTCCGGGACAGACTATGGCTACACCTTC.

The V gene is TRBV19, the J gene TRBJ2-6, with a tentative D call TRBD1 (5 bases). The CDR3 spans 17 residues. V was pared by 6 bases and J by 2 bases, with 17 bases between. Germline CDR1 is LNHDA and CDR2 is SQIVND (reference sequence). As DNA, the CDR3 is TGTGCCAGTAGGGACAAGAGAGACAAGGCTGGGGCCAACGTCCTGACTTTC. Its protein product is CASRDKRDKAGANVLTF.

A word on this clone: The same CDR3 arises from other DNA sequences in this sample as well. The J gene is TRBJ2-7, the V gene TRBV6-5; 10 nucleotides match TRBD2. V was pared by 6 bases and J by 3 bases, with 5 bases of the junction left unmatched. This CDR3 is 14 amino acids long. From germline, CDR1 is MNHEY and CDR2 SVGAGI. Written as DNA, the CDR3 is TGTGCCAGCAGCACCGGGACTAGCGTCTACGAGCAGTACTTC. Translation gives CASSTGTSVYEQYF.

This clone was counted only a few times. The chain combines TRBV2 with TRBJ2-7, with 14 bases lining up with TRBD2. Germline loops: CDR1 SNHLY, CDR2 FYNNEI. With V trimmed by 5 bases and J by 4 bases, 4 bases remained unmatched. The CDR3 runs to 15 residues. The CDR3, as DNA: TGTGCCAGCAGTCGACTAGCGGGAGGGTTATACGAGCAGTACTTC. It yields the protein CASSRLAGGLYEQYF.

V gene TRBV7-2 combines with J gene TRBJ2-5, with 9 bases identical to TRBD2. J gave up 5 bases and V 1 base, and 14 bases lay outside the gene matches. CDR1 is SGHTA, CDR2 FQGNSA, per germline. The CDR3 has 18 residues. The CDR3 here is CASSLGALAGGPWETQYF. CDR3 sequence (DNA): TGTGCCAGCAGCTTAGGGGCCCTGGCGGGAGGGCCGTGGGAGACCCAGTACTTC.

On this clone itself: At the DNA level, this CDR3 is encoded by other sequences in the same sample as well. The chain couples TRBV28 to TRBJ2-4; D possibly corresponds to TRBD1 (5 bases). The CDR3 has 14 amino acids. Deletions cut 3 bases from V and 0 bases from J, with 6 bases between. Germline V gives CDR1 MDHEN, CDR2 SYDVKM. The CDR3 region has the DNA TGTGCCAGCAGTTTTCAGGGAGCCAAAAACATTCAGTACTTC. This sequence encodes CASSFQGAKNIQYF.

V and J are TRBV27 and TRBJ2-7; 9 bases map to TRBD2. The CDR3 has 20 residues. V lost 3 bases and J lost 3; bases outside the gene matches: 21. Germline V gene data show CDR1 as MNHEY and CDR2 as SMNVEV (reference sequence). The CDR3 sequence: CASSFGPVDYSGTSYYEQYF. The CDR3 DNA follows: TGTGCCAGCAGTTTTGGCCCCGTCGACTATTCCGGGACTAGCTACTACGAGCAGTACTTC.

The rearrangement joins TRBV6-5 to TRBJ1-1; the match to TRBD1 covers 7 bases. The V and J ends lost 7 bases and 6 bases, in that order; junction bases with no gene match: 14. Per germline, CDR1 MNHEY and CDR2 SVGAGI. There are 15 residues in the CDR3. The CDR3 sequence is CASKRLGGAESEAFF. The DNA of the CDR3 is TGTGCCAGCAAGCGATTAGGGGGCGCGGAATCTGAAGCTTTCTTT.

The rearrangement joins TRBV18 to TRBJ2-3; the D gene is possibly TRBD1 (7 bases). This CDR3 has 17 residues. Germline V lookup: CDR1 KGHSH, CDR2 LQKENI. The V end was cut by 2 bases, the J end by 0 bases, with 15 bases between. This CDR3 is CASSPKQGRPSTDTQYF. The CDR3 bases are TGTGCCAGCTCACCAAAACAGGGGAGGCCTAGCACAGATACGCAGTATTTT.

This clone occurred a few times. The V and J genes are TRBV6-5 and TRBJ2-3, with 8 nucleotides matching TRBD2. CDR1 is MNHEY, CDR2 SVGAGI, per germline. V dropped 6 bases and J dropped 4; count of bases not matched to a gene: 3. The CDR3 totals 13 residues. In DNA, the CDR3 is TGTGCCAGCAGCGGGAGGGCCGCAGATACGCAGTATTTT. Its protein is CASSGRAADTQYF.

This clone was detected a few times. The CDR3 is CASVGKGEAFF. For the CDR3, the DNA is TGTGCCAGCGTTGGAAAGGGAGAAGCTTTCTTT. This chain uses TRBV7-2 with TRBJ1-1; D remains unclear. Germline CDR1 is SGHTA and CDR2 is FQGNSA. This CDR3 is built from 11 residues. The V gene lost 8 bases and the J gene lost 8 bases, with 12 bases spanning the gap.

DNA for the CDR3: TGTGCCAGCAGCGTAGCTTCGGGACTAGCGGGAGGTATCAATGAGCAGTTCTTC. Its protein product is CASSVASGLAGGINEQFF. The chain recombines TRBV9 with TRBJ2-1, with TRBD2 matching over 15 bases. From germline, CDR1 is SGDLS and CDR2 YYNGEE. This CDR3 comprises 18 residues. V dropped 0 bases and J dropped 6; count of bases not matched to a gene: 7.

This clone was observed a handful of times. In nucleotides, the CDR3 is TGTGCCAGCAGCAACCGTAACTCCTACGAGCAGTACTTC. As protein: CASSNRNSYEQYF. J is TRBJ2-7 and V is TRBV7-2; no definite D call. The CDR3 is 13 amino acids. Between the trimmed V and J ends, which lost 5 bases and 0 bases, there was a span of 8 bases. Germline V lookup: CDR1 SGHTA, CDR2 FQGNSA.

This chain links TRBV11-3 with TRBJ2-3, with no clear D. The ends were cut back, 1 base at V and 2 bases at J, with 13 bases in the middle. Germline lookup yields CDR1 SGHNT and CDR2 YENEEA. This CDR3 is 16 amino acids long. This chain's CDR3 is CASSLGVRQNTDTQYF. The CDR3 DNA follows: TGTGCCAGCAGCTTAGGGGTGAGACAAAACACAGATACGCAGTATTTT.

This clone has more than one count but fewer than ten. CDR3 coding DNA: TGTGCCAGCAGCCAAGAGTTTACGGGACCGCAGCCCCAGCATTTT. Its protein product is CASSQEFTGPQPQHF. The rearrangement uses TRBV4-2 and TRBJ1-5, with D tentatively TRBD1 (5 bases). CDR1 is LGHNA, CDR2 YNFKEQ, per germline. This CDR3 region has 15 residues. The ends were cut back, 0 bases at V and 7 bases at J, with 13 bases in the middle.

This chain links TRBV7-2 with TRBJ2-3; 7 nucleotides align to TRBD1. Germline trimming cut 0 bases from V and 7 bases from J; bases unmatched to any gene: 10. CDR3 length equals 16 residues. Germline V gene sequence: CDR1 SGHTA, CDR2 FQGNSA. Written as DNA, the CDR3 is TGTGCCAGCAGCTTAGCGCCGAGAGGGGGCCGCCATACGCAGTATTTT. Translated, it gives CASSLAPRGGRHTQYF.

V is TRBV7-2 and J is TRBJ2-6; D perhaps matches TRBD2 (6 bases). The V gene lost 5 bases and the J gene lost 0 bases, with 14 bases spanning the gap. The germline gives CDR1 SGHTA, CDR2 FQGNSA. There are 17 residues in the CDR3. The CDR3 spells CASSPAGRLSGANVLTF. In DNA form, the CDR3 reads TGTGCCAGCAGCCCCGCGGGACGGCTCTCTGGGGCCAACGTCCTGACTTTC.

In this sample, this clone turned up a few times. The rearrangement uses TRBV28 and TRBJ2-7; a possible D gene is TRBD2 (5 bases). Germline lookup yields CDR1 MDHEN and CDR2 SYDVKM. V was clipped by 3 bases and J by 2 bases, with 20 bases between them. CDR3 size: 17 residues. The CDR3 DNA reads TGTGCCAGCAGTTTCTCTAACGGGATCCACTCTCCCTACGAGCAGTACTTC. Its protein product is CASSFSNGIHSPYEQYF. Filled out from reference TRBV28 and TRBJ2-7, the complete variable domain reads DVKVTQSSRYLVKRTGEKVFLECVQDMDHENMFWYRQDPGLGLRLIYFSYDVKMKEKGDIPEGYSVSREKKERFSLILESASTNQTSMYLCASSFSNGIHSPYEQYFGPGTRLTVT.

The chain links TRBV6-5 to TRBJ2-5; D is undetermined. Germline V gives CDR1 MNHEY, CDR2 SVGAGI. The CDR3 sequence is 12 residues long. V was trimmed by 6 bases and J by 9 bases, leaving 14 bases between them. The CDR3 coding sequence is TGTGCCAGCAGCAATACAAGGGATGCCCAGTACTTC. Translated: CASSNTRDAQYF.

The chain combines TRBV6-6 with TRBJ2-7; 9 nucleotides line up with TRBD1. Germline assignment: CDR1 MNHNY and CDR2 SVGAGI (reference sequence). The CDR3 length is 16 residues. The V segment lost 4 bases and the J segment 2 bases; nucleotides outside the gene matches: 9. The CDR3 region is CASSFSRGDRAYEQYF. Here the CDR3 DNA reads TGTGCCAGCAGTTTTTCTCGAGGGGACAGGGCCTACGAGCAGTACTTC.

This CDR3 reads CASSYSGTSLDEQYF. The CDR3 region has the DNA TGTGCCAGCAGTTACTCGGGGACTAGCTTGGACGAGCAGTACTTC. V and J are TRBV6-5 and TRBJ2-7; 9 bases are a match to TRBD2. This CDR3 contains 15 residues. Germline loops: CDR1 MNHEY, CDR2 SVGAGI. With 0 bases clipped from V and 5 bases from J, the junction kept 5 bases outside the gene matches.